The 12 T cell receptor beta chains presented below share a single source sample, sequenced in a study of PD-1 blockade in mismatch repair-deficient tumors. TCRdb keeps only in-frame clones here, not all; method: immunoSEQ multiplex PCR. The sample yields around 37,000 clones, 65% to 85% seen once. The sequenced sample was PBMCs, obtained roughly 40 weeks after starting pembrolizumab. The receptors stem from an adult with mismatch repair-deficient cancer.

This chain joins TRBV18 and TRBJ2-3; TRBD2 agrees at 10 bases. This CDR3 region has 15 residues. Germline loops: CDR1 KGHSH, CDR2 LQKENI. V was clipped by 2 bases and J by 1 base; unmatched bases: 0. The CDR3 loop is CASSPGTSGTDTQYF. The CDR3 nucleotides read TGTGCCAGCTCACCAGGGACTAGCGGCACAGATACGCAGTATTTT.

V and J are TRBV15 and TRBJ2-1, with TRBD2 matching 9 bases. The length of the CDR3 is 15 residues. Looked up from germline, CDR1 is LNHNV and CDR2 is YYDKDF (reference sequence). V was clipped by 0 bases and J by 7 bases; unmatched bases: 4. The chain's CDR3 is CATSRDSGGLNEQFF. The CDR3 DNA is TGTGCCACCAGCAGAGATAGCGGGGGCCTGAATGAGCAGTTCTTC.

The V call is TRBV7-2, the J call TRBJ1-2; 8 bases are shared with TRBD1. CDR1 is SGHTA, CDR2 FQGNSA, per germline. After removal of 5 bases from V and 4 bases from J, the junction contained 6 bases not matched to a gene. The CDR3 consists of 14 residues. Here the CDR3 DNA reads TGTGCCAGCAGCCTTAGACAGGGGATCTATGGCTACACCTTC. It translates to CASSLRQGIYGYTF.

This chain joins TRBV18 and TRBJ2-1; 7 bases match TRBD1. From germline, CDR1 is KGHSH and CDR2 LQKENI. This CDR3 is built from 14 residues. J was trimmed by 4 bases and V by 5 bases; bases with no gene match: 5. The CDR3 protein is CASSSTRGYNEQFF. The CDR3 region has the DNA TGTGCCAGCTCATCCACCAGGGGGTACAATGAGCAGTTCTTC.

The genes are TRBV28 and TRBJ1-5; D is perhaps TRBD1 (6 bases). CDR1 and CDR2 from the germline V gene are MDHEN and SYDVKM. Trimming removed 6 bases from V and 0 bases from J, with 12 bases in between. There are 15 residues in the CDR3. The CDR3, as DNA: TGTGCCAGCAGGACACAGGGTTATAGCAATCAGCCCCAGCATTTT. It codes for CASRTQGYSNQPQHF.

The chain uses TRBV6-6 and TRBJ1-5, with D possibly TRBD1 on 6 matching bases. The CDR3 contains 15 residues. V lost 8 bases, J lost 9 bases, and 23 bases lay in between. The germline V gene has CDR1 MNHNY and CDR2 SVGAGI (reference sequence). CDR3 in DNA: TGTGCCAGCGGGGACACCCGGATCCCTTCTCTGCCCCAGCATTTT. It codes for CASGDTRIPSLPQHF.

V and J are TRBV2 and TRBJ2-7; D is ambiguous. The germline CDR1 and CDR2 sequences are SNHLY and FYNNEI. The CDR3 is 13 amino acids. V was pared by 4 bases and J by 2 bases, with 9 bases between. The CDR3 loop is CASSVPLTYEQYF. The CDR3 bases are TGTGCCAGCAGTGTACCTCTAACCTACGAGCAGTACTTC.

V is TRBV6-1 and J is TRBJ1-1, with unresolved D. The CDR3 is made up of 12 amino acids. Looked up from germline, CDR1 is MNHNS and CDR2 is SASEGT. V was shortened by 6 bases and J by 3 bases, with 8 bases between the two germline ends. Here the CDR3 reads CASRRQDTEAFF. CDR3 DNA: TGTGCCAGCAGAAGACAAGACACTGAAGCTTTCTTT.

The chain carries TRBV6-1 and TRBJ1-6; TRBD1 agrees at 11 bases. The CDR3 consists of 14 residues. Germline assignment: CDR1 MNHNS and CDR2 SASEGT. Trimming took 1 base from V and 10 from J; bases not matched to a gene: 0. CDR3 nucleotides: TGTGCCAGCAGTGAAGGGACAGGGGGCTCACCCCTCCACTTT. This encodes CASSEGTGGSPLHF.

The genes are TRBV27 and TRBJ2-7; TRBD2 is a possible D gene (6 bases). Trimming took 0 bases from V and 0 from J, leaving 12 bases between them. Germline assignment: CDR1 MNHEY and CDR2 SMNVEV (reference sequence). The CDR3 spans 16 residues. CDR3 DNA sequence: TGTGCCAGCAGTTTATCGGGGACTTACCGCTCCTACGAGCAGTACTTC. This sequence encodes CASSLSGTYRSYEQYF.

The V call is TRBV4-1, the J call TRBJ2-3; 9 bases agree with TRBD2. V was clipped by 1 base and J by 3 bases; unmatched bases: 5. Germline CDR1 is MGHRA and CDR2 is YSYEKL. CDR3 size: 16 residues. The CDR3 region is CASSQGSGGWTDTQYF. The DNA for the CDR3 is TGCGCCAGCAGCCAAGGGAGCGGGGGGTGGACAGATACGCAGTATTTT.

This chain joins TRBV28 and TRBJ2-7, with 9 bases aligning to TRBD1. CDR3 length: 15 residues. With V trimmed by 8 bases and J by 4 bases, 12 bases remained unmatched. CDR1 is MDHEN, CDR2 SYDVKM, per germline. The CDR3 region is CASHSPGTGLYEQYF. The CDR3 region has the DNA TGTGCCAGCCACTCCCCGGGGACAGGGCTTTACGAGCAGTACTTC.